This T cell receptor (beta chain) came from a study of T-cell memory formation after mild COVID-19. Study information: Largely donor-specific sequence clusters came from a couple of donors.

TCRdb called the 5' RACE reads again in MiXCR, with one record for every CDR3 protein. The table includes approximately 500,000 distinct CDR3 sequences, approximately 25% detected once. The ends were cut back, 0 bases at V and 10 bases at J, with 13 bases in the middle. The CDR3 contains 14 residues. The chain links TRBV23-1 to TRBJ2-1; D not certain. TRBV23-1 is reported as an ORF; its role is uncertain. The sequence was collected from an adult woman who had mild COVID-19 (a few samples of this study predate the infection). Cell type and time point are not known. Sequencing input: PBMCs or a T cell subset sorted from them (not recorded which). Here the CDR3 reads CASSQSFLAGEQFF. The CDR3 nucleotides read TGCGCCAGCAGTCAATCGTTCCTTGCCGGCGAGCAGTTCTTC.